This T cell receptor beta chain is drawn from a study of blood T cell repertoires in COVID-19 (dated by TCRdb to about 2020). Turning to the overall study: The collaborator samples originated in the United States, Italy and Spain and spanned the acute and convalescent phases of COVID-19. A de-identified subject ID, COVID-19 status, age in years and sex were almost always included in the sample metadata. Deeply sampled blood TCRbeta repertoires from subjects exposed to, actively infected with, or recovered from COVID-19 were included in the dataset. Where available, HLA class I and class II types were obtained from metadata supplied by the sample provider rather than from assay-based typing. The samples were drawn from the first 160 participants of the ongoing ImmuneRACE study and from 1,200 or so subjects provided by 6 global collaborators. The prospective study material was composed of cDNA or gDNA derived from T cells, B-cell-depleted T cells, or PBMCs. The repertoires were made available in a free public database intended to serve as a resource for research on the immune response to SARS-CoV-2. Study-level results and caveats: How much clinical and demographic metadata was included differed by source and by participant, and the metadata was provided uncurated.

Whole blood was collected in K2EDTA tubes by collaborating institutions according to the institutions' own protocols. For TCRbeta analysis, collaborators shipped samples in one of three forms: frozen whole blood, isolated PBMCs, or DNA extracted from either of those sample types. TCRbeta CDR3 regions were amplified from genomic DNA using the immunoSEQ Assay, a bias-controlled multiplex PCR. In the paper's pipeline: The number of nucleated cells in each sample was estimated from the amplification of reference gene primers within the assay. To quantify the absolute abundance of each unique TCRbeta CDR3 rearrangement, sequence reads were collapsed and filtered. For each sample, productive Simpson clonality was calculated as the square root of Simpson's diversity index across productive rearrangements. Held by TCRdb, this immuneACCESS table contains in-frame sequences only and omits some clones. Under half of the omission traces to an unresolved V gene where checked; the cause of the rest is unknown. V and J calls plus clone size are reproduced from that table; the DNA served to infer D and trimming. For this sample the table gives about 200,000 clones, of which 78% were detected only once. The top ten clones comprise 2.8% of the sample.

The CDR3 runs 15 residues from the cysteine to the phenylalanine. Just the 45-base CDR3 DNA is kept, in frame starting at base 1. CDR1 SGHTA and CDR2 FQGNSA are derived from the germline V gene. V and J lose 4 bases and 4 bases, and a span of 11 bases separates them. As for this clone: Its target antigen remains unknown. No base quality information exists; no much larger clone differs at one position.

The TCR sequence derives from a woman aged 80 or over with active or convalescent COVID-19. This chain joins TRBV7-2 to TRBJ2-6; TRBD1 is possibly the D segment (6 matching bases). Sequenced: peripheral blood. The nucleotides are TGTGCCAGCAGCTCCGGGACATCCGGGGCCAACGTCCTGACTTTC. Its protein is CASSSGTSGANVLTF.